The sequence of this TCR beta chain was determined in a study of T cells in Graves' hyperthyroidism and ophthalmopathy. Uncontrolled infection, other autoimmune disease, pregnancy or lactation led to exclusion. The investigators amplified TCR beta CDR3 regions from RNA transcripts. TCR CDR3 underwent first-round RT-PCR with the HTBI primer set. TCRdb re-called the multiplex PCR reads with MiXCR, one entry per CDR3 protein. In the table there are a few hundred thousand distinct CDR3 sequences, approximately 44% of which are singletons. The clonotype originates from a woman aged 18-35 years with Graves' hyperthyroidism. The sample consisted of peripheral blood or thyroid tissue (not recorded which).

DNA for the CDR3: TGTGCCAGCAGACCAGTAGCTGGAAAGTCGACCCAGTACTTC. This encodes CASRPVAGKSTQYF. The J gene is TRBJ2-5, the V gene TRBV7-8; the D is unclear. Looked up from germline, CDR1 is SGHVS and CDR2 is FQNEAQ. The V end lost 6 bases, the J end lost 7 bases, and 18 bases lay between the germline ends. This CDR3 has 14 residues.